This entry features one T cell receptor (beta chain) sequence. TCRdb's table, derived via immunoSEQ multiplex PCR, lists solely in-frame clones and lacks some. The sample has fewer than 180,000 clones, 80% to 90% seen once. This sample is drawn from a study of blood T cell repertoires in COVID-19. About the research overall: T cells, B-cell-depleted T cells, or PBMCs supplied cDNA or gDNA.

V dropped 5 bases and J dropped 4; count of bases not matched to a gene: 6. Germline V lookup: CDR1 SGHAT, CDR2 FQNNGV. The CDR3 sequence is 16 residues long. The chain is built from TRBV11-2 and TRBJ2-6, with 9 bases that match TRBD1. Sample: peripheral blood. This TCR derives from a man between 65 and 85 years old with acute or convalescent COVID-19. This CDR3 is CASSAHRGPGANVLTF. The CDR3 coding sequence is TGTGCCAGCAGCGCCCACAGGGGGCCAGGGGCCAACGTCCTGACTTTC.